A single sample gave rise to the 9 T cell receptor beta chains below, sequenced in a study of blood T cell repertoires in COVID-19. Method: immunoSEQ multiplex PCR; TCRdb's copy keeps in-frame clones and lacks some. The sample carries over 250,000 clones, about 87% recorded once. Sequencing input: peripheral blood. These TCRs come from a woman between 65 and 79 years old with COVID-19, enrolled during active disease.

V usage is TRBV19 and J usage is TRBJ2-2; TRBD1 agrees at 7 bases. The V and J ends lost 3 bases and 2 bases, in that order; junction bases with no gene match: 3. Germline V gene sequence: CDR1 LNHDA, CDR2 SQIVND (reference sequence). This CDR3 is built from 15 residues. Written as DNA, the CDR3 is TGTGCCAGTAGTATGGACAGGCTTAACACCGGGGAGCTGTTTTTT. Its protein is CASSMDRLNTGELFF.

V is TRBV7-9 and J is TRBJ2-1, with TRBD2 as a possible D gene (9 bases). CDR3 length equals 16 residues. V shed 5 bases and J shed 9 bases, with 23 bases lying between them. Germline assignment: CDR1 SEHNR and CDR2 FQNEAQ (reference sequence). CDR3: CASSRYASGTGSEQFF. For the CDR3, the DNA is TGTGCCAGCAGCAGGTATGCTAGCGGGACAGGCAGTGAGCAGTTCTTC.

For this clone: One junction end does not reproduce the germline sequence, and a read error may be involved. The rearrangement joins TRBV7-7 to TRBJ2-5, with 10 bases that match TRBD1. This CDR3 is built from 15 residues. CDR1 and CDR2 (germline): SSHAT, FNYEAQ (reference sequence). In DNA form, the CDR3 reads TGTGCTAGCAGCCCCGACAGGGGGCCGCGCGAGACCCAGTACTTC. Translating it yields CASSPDRGPRETQYF.

The chain is built from TRBV28 and TRBJ1-5; D may be TRBD1 (6 bases). Trimming removed 6 bases at V and 6 bases at J, with 21 bases between. CDR3 length: 16 residues. Germline V gene sequence: CDR1 MDHEN, CDR2 SYDVKM. Written as DNA, the CDR3 is TGTGCCAGCAGCAGCCTAAGAACAGGGTTGGTTCAGCCCCAGCATTTT. Encoded protein: CASSSLRTGLVQPQHF.

CDR3 in amino acids: CASSRQGSTGELFF. CDR3 nucleotide sequence: TGTGCCAGCAGCCGACAGGGGAGCACCGGGGAGCTGTTTTTT. The chain uses TRBV11-3 and TRBJ2-2; 8 bases are shared with TRBD1. V was clipped by 5 bases and J by 4 bases; unmatched bases: 3. The V gene's germline CDR1 is SGHNT and CDR2 YENEEA. This CDR3 spans 14 amino acids. Full variable domain (rest looked up from reference TRBV11-3 and TRBJ2-2): EAGVVQSPRYKIIEKKQPVAFWCNPISGHNTLYWYLQNLGQGPELLIRYENEEAVDDSQLPKDRFSAERLKGVDSTLKIQPAELGDSAVYLCASSRQGSTGELFFGEGSRLTVL.

The V call is TRBV4-1, the J call TRBJ1-2; D gene ambiguous. The CDR3 is made up of 17 amino acids. V was cut by 0 bases and J by 5 bases, with 19 bases left in between. From germline, CDR1 is MGHRA and CDR2 YSYEKL. CDR3 DNA: TGCGCCAGCAGCCAAGATTTGCGGCCAGACGCCTATTATGGCTACACCTTC. It translates to CASSQDLRPDAYYGYTF.

This clone was observed once. The V call is TRBV28, the J call TRBJ1-3; 7 bases are a match to TRBD1. This CDR3 region has 14 residues. The trim removed 7 bases at V and 3 bases at J, leaving 6 bases unmatched. Germline V gene sequence: CDR1 MDHEN, CDR2 SYDVKM. In nucleotides, the CDR3 is TGTGCCAGCACCGAAAACAGGGGTGGAAACACCATATATTTT. Its protein product is CASTENRGGNTIYF.

The chain combines TRBV7-8 with TRBJ1-3; D is undetermined. CDR3 length equals 16 residues. The germline V gene has CDR1 SGHVS and CDR2 FQNEAQ. Trimming removed 5 bases from V and 2 bases from J, with 16 bases in between. The CDR3 DNA follows: TGTGCCAGCAGCCAGAGGATAATTGTTCCTGGAAACACCATATATTTT. It is translated as CASSQRIIVPGNTIYF.

The rearrangement joins TRBV7-3 to TRBJ2-2; no clear D gene. The CDR3 is made up of 15 amino acids. CDR1 and CDR2 (germline): SGHTA, FQGTGA. V lost 5 bases to trimming and J lost 0 bases, with 10 bases between them. The CDR3 DNA follows: TGTGCCAGCAGCCGCAGGAACTCGAACACCGGGGAGCTGTTTTTT. The encoded protein is CASSRRNSNTGELFF.